This T cell receptor beta chain was recorded in a study of diagnostic markers for celiac disease. No DNA is given; TCRdb re-called the reads and lists each CDR3 protein once. The listing records some 730 distinct CDR3 sequences. The CDR3 is 15 amino acids. Germline assignment: CDR1 SGHVS and CDR2 FQNEAQ. This clonotype is classed as large by frequency. The specimen sequenced was either unsorted cells or a sorted T cell fraction (not recorded which). The J gene is TRBJ2-2, the V gene TRBV7-8; TCRdb calls TRBD1, which cannot be checked without DNA. This receptor was identified in a human donor. The CDR3 protein is CASSQRTGNTGELFF. Full variable domain (remainder filled in from reference TRBV7-8 and TRBJ2-2): GAGVSQSPRYKVAKRGQDVALRCDPISGHVSLFWYQQALGQGPEFLTYFQNEAQLDKSGLPSDRFFAERPEGSVSTLKIQRTQQEDSAVYLCASSQRTGNTGELFFGEGSRLTVL.